A single sample gave rise to the 29 T cell receptor beta chains below, sequenced in a study of blood T cell repertoires in COVID-19. Clones were sequenced by immunoSEQ multiplex PCR, and TCRdb holds only the in-frame ones, with some missing. The sample yields fewer than 350,000 clones, around 90% seen once. Sequencing was performed on PBMCs or T cells enriched from blood (not recorded which). Receptor source: a woman younger than 35 with acute COVID-19.

The chain has TRBV5-1 and TRBJ2-7; 10 nucleotides align to TRBD2. Germline values: CDR1 SGHRS, CDR2 YFSETQ. The junction had 13 bases not matched to a gene; V was cut back by 4 bases and J by 0 bases. The CDR3 length is 18 residues. The CDR3 DNA sequence: TGCGCCAGCAGCCTGAAAGGTACTAGCGGGACTAGCTCCTACGAGCAGTACTTC. Its translation is CASSLKGTSGTSSYEQYF.

This sequence joins TRBV7-7 and TRBJ2-1, with 15 bases identical to TRBD2. After removal of 5 bases from V and 7 bases from J, the junction contained 9 bases not matched to a gene. Germline CDR1 and CDR2: SSHAT and FNYEAQ (reference sequence). The CDR3 consists of 17 residues. CDR3 nucleotide sequence: TGTGCCAGCAGCCCCATGGGACTAGCGGGAGGTCAGAATGAGCAGTTCTTC. The encoded protein is CASSPMGLAGGQNEQFF.

V usage is TRBV7-9 and J usage is TRBJ2-5; no firm D call. Germline CDR1 and CDR2: SEHNR and FQNEAQ (reference sequence). The V end was cut by 5 bases, the J end by 3 bases, with 19 bases between. CDR3 length: 16 amino acids. CDR3 in DNA: TGTGCCAGCAGCACCAACAGCCACCGCTGGGAAGAGACCCAGTACTTC. It specifies CASSTNSHRWEETQYF.

This clone was observed once. This chain connects TRBV5-7 to TRBJ2-2; D is possibly TRBD2 (5 bases). TRBV5-7 carries the ORF label, with uncertain function. The CDR3 extends over 15 amino acids. Trimming took 2 bases from V and 5 from J, leaving 13 bases between them. The CDR3 DNA is TGTGCCAGCAGCTTAACGCTAGCATCGACCGGGGAGCTGTTTTTT. It translates to CASSLTLASTGELFF.

V usage is TRBV4-3 and J usage is TRBJ1-1; D remains unclear. This CDR3 is built from 16 residues. Trimming pared 0 bases from V and 3 bases from J, leaving 14 bases between. Germline CDR1 reads LGHNA; CDR2 reads YSLEER. CDR3 nucleotide sequence: TGCGCCAGCAGCCAAGATGAATTCGGAGGGCACACTGAAGCTTTCTTT. Amino acids: CASSQDEFGGHTEAFF.

The V gene is TRBV30, the J gene TRBJ1-5; 7 bases align to TRBD1. The ends lost 3 bases at V and 0 bases at J; junction bases unmatched: 11. Germline values: CDR1 GTSNPN, CDR2 SVGIG (reference sequence). The CDR3 has 17 amino acids. The CDR3: CAWSLGQVLNSNQPQHF. The CDR3, as DNA: TGTGCCTGGAGCCTTGGACAGGTACTAAATAGCAATCAGCCCCAGCATTTT.

Only a few counts were recorded for this clone. This specimen includes other DNA sequences encoding the same CDR3. This chain links TRBV28 with TRBJ1-4, with D possibly being TRBD1 (5 bases). This CDR3 is built from 12 residues. V lost 7 bases and J lost 7, with 10 bases in between. CDR1 and CDR2 (germline): MDHEN, SYDVKM. DNA for the CDR3: TGTGCCAGCACCCAGGGACTTGAAAAACTGTTTTTT. It codes for CASTQGLEKLFF.

The chain links TRBV29-1 to TRBJ2-5; 9 bases are a match to TRBD1. Trimming at V came to 4 bases and at J to 1 base, leaving 7 bases not matched to a gene. The V gene's germline CDR1 is SQVTM and CDR2 ANQGSEA. This CDR3 contains 15 residues. The CDR3 DNA is TGCAGCGTTGTGGGGGGGGACAGGGTCCAAGAGACCCAGTACTTC. As protein: CSVVGGDRVQETQYF.

The gene calls are TRBV30 and TRBJ2-1; D is possibly TRBD1 (6 bases). Trimming took 2 bases from V and 10 from J, leaving 12 bases between them. Germline values: CDR1 GTSNPN, CDR2 SVGIG (reference sequence). The CDR3 has 12 residues. The CDR3 DNA sequence: TGTGCCTGGAGTTCCCGTAGGGGGGAGCAGTTCTTC. Translation: CAWSSRRGEQFF.

The chain carries TRBV11-2 and TRBJ1-1; unclear D gene. In germline, CDR1 is SGHAT, CDR2 FQNNGV. This CDR3 has 11 residues. V gave up 5 bases and J gave up 1 base, with 2 bases separating them. For the CDR3, the DNA is TGTGCCAGCAGCCAGAACACTGAAGCTTTCTTT. Translating gives CASSQNTEAFF.

The chain uses TRBV28 and TRBJ1-1; D ambiguous. Germline CDR1 is MDHEN and CDR2 is SYDVKM. The CDR3 runs to 14 residues. For the CDR3, the DNA is TGTGCTAGCCTCAATCCGGGAGGGAACACTGAAGCTTTCTTT. Protein sequence: CASLNPGGNTEAFF. Full variable domain (missing parts from reference TRBV28 and TRBJ1-1): DVKVTQSSRYLVKRTGEKVFLECVQDMDHENMFWYRQDPGLGLRLIYFSYDVKMKEKGDIPEGYSVSREKKERFSLILESASTNQTSMYLCASLNPGGNTEAFFGQGTRLTVV.

The chain links TRBV6-1 to TRBJ2-3, with 9 bases matching TRBD1. The CDR3 is 16 amino acids. Germline CDR1 reads MNHNS; CDR2 reads SASEGT. V lost 1 base and J lost 2; bases outside the gene matches: 4. CDR3 region: CASSEDGQGLTDTQYF. In nucleotides, the CDR3 is TGTGCCAGCAGTGAAGACGGACAGGGGCTCACAGATACGCAGTATTTT.

The chain uses TRBV18 and TRBJ2-3; 10 nucleotides agree with TRBD2. The CDR3 is 19 residues long. Per the germline V gene, CDR1 is KGHSH and CDR2 is LQKENI. V trimming: 0 bases; J trimming: 5 bases; junction bases outside the gene matches: 14. CDR3 in amino acids: CASSPPGEASGSNRDTQYF. In nucleotides, the CDR3 is TGTGCCAGCTCACCACCGGGGGAAGCTAGCGGGAGTAACAGAGATACGCAGTATTTT.

This chain joins TRBV28 and TRBJ1-2; D is unclear. This CDR3 spans 12 amino acids. Germline CDR1 and CDR2: MDHEN and SYDVKM. The ends were cut back, 2 bases at V and 7 bases at J, with 8 bases in the middle. Here the CDR3 DNA reads TGTGCCAGCAGTTTACGGCAGGCTGGCTACACCTTC. Translating it yields CASSLRQAGYTF.

The count of this clone is one. The CDR3 bases are TGTGCCAGTAGTATGGCTTCAGGGACAGACCTTTTTAATAACTATGGCTACACCTTC. Translation gives CASSMASGTDLFNNYGYTF. The rearrangement uses TRBV19 and TRBJ1-2; 7 bases are a match to TRBD1. V lost 3 bases and J lost 1; bases outside the gene matches: 17. The germline gives CDR1 LNHDA, CDR2 SQIVND (reference sequence). The CDR3 contains 19 residues. Full variable domain (outside the CDR3, taken from reference TRBV19 and TRBJ1-2): DGGITQSPKYLFRKEGQNVTLSCEQNLNHDAMYWYRQDPGQGLRLIYYSQIVNDFQKGDIAEGYSVSREKKESFPLTVTSAQKNPTAFYLCASSMASGTDLFNNYGYTFGSGTRLTVV.

In DNA, the CDR3 is TGTGCCAGCTCACTTAGGACAGGGGAGTCAGTCGGCTATGGCTACACCTTC. Its translation is CASSLRTGESVGYGYTF. This rearrangement joins TRBV18 to TRBJ1-2, with 9 positions matching TRBD1. The V and J ends lost 4 bases and 4 bases, in that order; junction bases with no gene match: 13. The CDR3 sequence is 17 residues long. CDR1 and CDR2 (germline): KGHSH, LQKENI.

This clone was recorded once. The chain uses TRBV7-9 and TRBJ2-7, with 10 bases fitting TRBD1. The ends lost 4 bases at V and 6 bases at J; junction bases unmatched: 3. Germline CDR1 reads SEHNR; CDR2 reads FQNEAQ (reference sequence). The CDR3 is made up of 13 amino acids. The CDR3 here is CASSSGTGVEQYF. The CDR3 DNA is TGTGCCAGCAGCTCCGGGACAGGGGTCGAGCAGTACTTC. Together with reference TRBV7-9 and TRBJ2-7, the CDR3 gives the full variable domain: DTGVSQNPRHKITKRGQNVTFRCDPISEHNRLYWYRQTLGQGPEFLTYFQNEAQLEKSRLLSDRFSAERPKGSFSTLEIQRTEQGDSAMYLCASSSGTGVEQYFGPGTRLTVT.

The V call is TRBV3-1 (or the pseudogene TRBV3-2), the J call TRBJ2-1; 8 bases are a match to TRBD2. The trim removed 5 bases at V and 2 bases at J, leaving 5 bases unmatched. This CDR3 has 15 amino acids. Per germline, CDR1 LGHDT and CDR2 YNNKEL (reference sequence). In DNA, the CDR3 is TGTGCCAGCAGCAGGCGGGAGGACCCCTACAATGAGCAGTTCTTC. It specifies CASSRREDPYNEQFF.

J is TRBJ2-4 and V is TRBV19; a weak D match, TRBD2 (6 bases). Trimming removed 6 bases at V and 2 bases at J, with 8 bases between. Looked up from germline, CDR1 is LNHDA and CDR2 is SQIVND (reference sequence). The CDR3 length is 13 residues. The CDR3 is CASSWDSKNIQYF. Here the CDR3 DNA reads TGTGCCAGTAGCTGGGACTCCAAAAACATTCAGTACTTC. The variable domain in full, with the rest retrieved from reference TRBV19 and TRBJ2-4, is DGGITQSPKYLFRKEGQNVTLSCEQNLNHDAMYWYRQDPGQGLRLIYYSQIVNDFQKGDIAEGYSVSREKKESFPLTVTSAQKNPTAFYLCASSWDSKNIQYFGAGTRLSVL.

V gene TRBV21-1 combines with J gene TRBJ1-4. TRBV21-1 is a documented pseudogene. This CDR3 region has 16 residues. The CDR3 loop is CASSTTNGVTVKKLFF. The CDR3 nucleotides read TGTGCCAGCAGCACCACAAACGGGGTAACCGTGAAAAAACTGTTTTTT.

The chain carries TRBV7-9 and TRBJ2-7; 7 positions match TRBD1. Trimming at V came to 3 bases and at J to 2 bases, leaving 4 bases not matched to a gene. Germline V lookup: CDR1 SEHNR, CDR2 FQNEAQ (reference sequence). CDR3 length: 14 residues. DNA of the CDR3: TGTGCCAGCAGCTTGAACAGGGGACCCTACGAGCAGTACTTC. Amino acid sequence: CASSLNRGPYEQYF.

The CDR3 sequence is CASSQDGTNVGTQYF. CDR3 in DNA: TGCGCCAGCAGCCAAGATGGGACAAATGTGGGGACCCAGTACTTC. This chain uses TRBV4-3 with TRBJ2-5, with a weak D call TRBD1 (6 bases). CDR1 LGHNA and CDR2 YSLEER come from the germline V gene. Trimming left V 0 bases short and J 7 bases short, with 15 bases between. CDR3 length equals 15 residues.

The gene calls are TRBV7-8 and TRBJ2-7; D gene ambiguous. Germline assignment: CDR1 SGHVS and CDR2 FQNEAQ. The CDR3 loop spans 13 amino acids. The ends were cut back, 0 bases at V and 2 bases at J, with 5 bases in the middle. CDR3 nucleotide sequence: TGTGCCAGCAGCTTAGCACGGGCCTACGAGCAGTACTTC. Residues: CASSLARAYEQYF.

The V call is TRBV5-1, the J call TRBJ1-1; 10 bases align to TRBD1. The germline V gene has CDR1 SGHRS and CDR2 YFSETQ. J gave up 1 base and V 4 bases, and 7 bases lay outside the gene matches. This CDR3 spans 16 amino acids. The CDR3 region has the DNA TGCGCCAGCAGCGTGACAGGGGGCACCGGGAACACTGAAGCTTTCTTT. Its protein product is CASSVTGGTGNTEAFF.

V and J are TRBV3-1 (or the pseudogene TRBV3-2) and TRBJ2-2, with a possible D match to TRBD2 (6 bases). Trimming stripped 4 bases from V and 5 bases from J, with 11 bases between. CDR1 and CDR2 (germline): LGHDT, YNNKEL (reference sequence). CDR3 length equals 14 residues. The CDR3 here is CASSLGGGTGELFF. As DNA, the CDR3 is TGTGCCAGCAGCCTGGGGGGTGGGACCGGGGAGCTGTTTTTT.

The chain carries TRBV4-1 and TRBJ1-6; 8 bases fit TRBD1. Trimming removed 0 bases from V and 0 bases from J; junction bases left unmatched: 10. The CDR3 contains 20 residues. Germline V gene data show CDR1 as MGHRA and CDR2 as YSYEKL. The CDR3, as DNA: TGCGCCAGCAGCCAAGATATCCAGGGGGCCGGGGGCTCCTATAATTCACCCCTCCACTTT. Its protein is CASSQDIQGAGGSYNSPLHF.

This clone has a single count. The same CDR3 also results from other DNA sequences found in this sample. The CDR3 here is CASSLRETQYF. The CDR3 DNA reads as TGTGCCAGCAGTTTACGAGAGACCCAGTACTTC. The gene calls are TRBV28 and TRBJ2-5; D gene unclear. Germline values: CDR1 MDHEN, CDR2 SYDVKM. The V and J ends lost 2 bases and 4 bases respectively, with 2 bases between them. The CDR3 has 11 residues.

The rearrangement joins TRBV3-1 (or the pseudogene TRBV3-2) to TRBJ2-2, with 7 positions matching TRBD2. Losses at the gene ends were 2 bases for V and 5 bases for J; bases not matched to a gene: 8. The CDR3 is made up of 16 amino acids. From germline, CDR1 is LGHDT and CDR2 YNNKEL (reference sequence). CDR3 sequence (DNA): TGTGCCAGCAGCCAATCGGGCGGGAGCGGAACCGGGGAGCTGTTTTTT. As protein: CASSQSGGSGTGELFF.

The chain is built from TRBV27 and TRBJ2-7; 9 bases are shared with TRBD2. V shed 4 bases, J shed 1 base, and the junction held 5 bases outside the gene matches. This CDR3 comprises 15 residues. Germline assignment: CDR1 MNHEY and CDR2 SMNVEV (reference sequence). CDR3 residues: CASSSSGIGSYEQYF. The DNA of the CDR3 is TGTGCCAGCAGTTCTAGCGGGATCGGTTCCTACGAGCAGTACTTC.